Below, 4 T cell receptor beta chains from the same sample are listed, as sequenced in a study of CD8 T cells in Susac syndrome. The authors reverse transcribed roughly 0.5 to 1 ug RNA with random hexamers. In TCRdb, the immunoSEQ multiplex PCR reads were re-called with MiXCR into one record per CDR3 protein. The repertoire holds some 80,000 distinct CDR3 sequences, with about 93% as singletons. The sample taken for sequencing was CD8+ T cells from PBMCs. The receptors were gathered from a human donor in good health.

The chain's CDR3 is CASSPPDLPEGDYGYTF. The CDR3 coding sequence is TGTGCCAGCAGTCCCCCTGACCTCCCCGAAGGGGACTATGGCTACACCTTC. The chain uses TRBV12-3 or TRBV12-4 and TRBJ1-2; maybe TRBD1 (5 bases). The CDR3 has 17 residues. Trimming cost V 5 bases and J 3 bases, with 22 bases left between them.

CDR3 nucleotide sequence: TGTGCCAGCAGTTTAACAGGACTGAACGAGCAGTACTTC. Protein: CASSLTGLNEQYF. The J gene is TRBJ2-7, the V gene TRBV27; TRBD1 or TRBD2 may be the D gene (5 bases each). The ends were cut back, 2 bases at V and 5 bases at J, with 10 bases in the middle. Per the germline V gene, CDR1 is MNHEY and CDR2 is SMNVEV (reference sequence). This CDR3 has 13 amino acids.

The V call is TRBV9, the J call TRBJ1-2; no firm D call. The CDR3 is 12 residues long. CDR1 and CDR2 (germline): SGDLS, YYNGEE. With 3 bases removed from V and 5 bases from J, the gap between germline ends came to 8 bases. Written as DNA, the CDR3 is TGTGCCAGCAGCGCGTGGCGGTATGGCTACACCTTC. Its protein product is CASSAWRYGYTF.

This chain uses TRBV29-1 with TRBJ1-2, with TRBD1 identical over 9 bases. The V segment lost 4 bases and the J segment 5 bases; nucleotides outside the gene matches: 17. This CDR3 has 17 amino acids. Germline assignment: CDR1 SQVTM and CDR2 ANQGSEA. The CDR3 nucleotides read TGCAGCGTTGGGGGACAGGGTGTTCAGGTGATCGGATATGGCTACACCTTC. This gives the protein CSVGGQGVQVIGYGYTF. Together with reference TRBV29-1 and TRBJ1-2, the CDR3 gives the full variable domain: SAVISQKPSRDICQRGTSLTIQCQVDSQVTMMFWYRQQPGQSLTLIATANQGSEATYESGFVIDKFPISRPNLTFSTLTVSNMSPEDSSIYLCSVGGQGVQVIGYGYTFGSGTRLTVV.